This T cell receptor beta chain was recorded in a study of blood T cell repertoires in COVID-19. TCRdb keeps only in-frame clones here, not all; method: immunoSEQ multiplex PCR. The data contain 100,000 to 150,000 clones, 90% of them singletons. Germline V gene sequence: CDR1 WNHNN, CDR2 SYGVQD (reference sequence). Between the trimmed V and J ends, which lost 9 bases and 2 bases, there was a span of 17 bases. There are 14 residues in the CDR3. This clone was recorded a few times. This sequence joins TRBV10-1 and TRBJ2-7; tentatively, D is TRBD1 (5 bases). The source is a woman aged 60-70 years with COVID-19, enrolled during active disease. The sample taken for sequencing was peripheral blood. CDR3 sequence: CARADGAATYEQYF. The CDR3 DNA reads TGCGCCAGGGCCGATGGGGCTGCAACCTACGAGCAGTACTTC.